The present T cell receptor beta chain was sequenced within a study of blood T cell repertoires in COVID-19. This clone was detected only once. CDR1 is SGHKS and CDR2 is YYEKEE in the germline V gene (reference sequence). This CDR3 contains 14 residues. V shed 5 bases, J shed 5 bases, and the junction held 9 bases outside the gene matches. How the authors handled the data: Using reference gene primer amplification, nucleated cell counts were estimated. Method: immunoSEQ multiplex PCR; TCRdb's copy keeps in-frame clones and lacks some. The DNA was the basis for D and trimming; V, J and clone size are from that table. The sample has about 270,000 clones, about 87% seen once.

The sequence was collected from a human donor in a cohort sampled during active COVID-19. The chain links TRBV5-5 to TRBJ2-5; 7 positions agree with TRBD2. Sequencing was done on a sample of peripheral blood. This CDR3 reads CASSWTSRGETQYF. For the CDR3, the DNA is TGTGCCAGCAGTTGGACTAGTCGGGGGGAGACCCAGTACTTC.